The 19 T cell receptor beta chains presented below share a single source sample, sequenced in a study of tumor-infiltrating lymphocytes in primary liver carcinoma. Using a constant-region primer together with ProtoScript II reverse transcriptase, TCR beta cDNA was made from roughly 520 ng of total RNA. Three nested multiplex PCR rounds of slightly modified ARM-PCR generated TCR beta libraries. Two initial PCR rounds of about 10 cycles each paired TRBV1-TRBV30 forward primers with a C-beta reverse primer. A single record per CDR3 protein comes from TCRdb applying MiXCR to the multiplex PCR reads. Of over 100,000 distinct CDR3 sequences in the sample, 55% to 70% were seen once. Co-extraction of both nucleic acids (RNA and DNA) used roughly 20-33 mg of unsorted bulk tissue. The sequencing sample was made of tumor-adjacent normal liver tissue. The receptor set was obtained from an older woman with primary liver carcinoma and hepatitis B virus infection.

The CDR3 loop is CASSPGLQETQYF. CDR3 coding DNA: TGTGCCAGCTCACCGGGGTTACAAGAGACCCAGTACTTC. The chain carries TRBV18 and TRBJ2-5; D is uncertain. CDR1 KGHSH and CDR2 LQKENI come from the germline V gene. The germline V and J ends were trimmed by 3 bases and 2 bases, with 7 bases remaining between them. This CDR3 region has 13 residues.

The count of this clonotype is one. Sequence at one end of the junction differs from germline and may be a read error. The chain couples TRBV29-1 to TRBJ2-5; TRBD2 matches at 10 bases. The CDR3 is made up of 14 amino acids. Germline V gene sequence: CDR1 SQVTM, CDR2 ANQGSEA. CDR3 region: CRVDHPSGSETQYF. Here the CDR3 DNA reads TGCAGAGTTGATCATCCTAGCGGGAGTGAGACCCAGTACTTC.

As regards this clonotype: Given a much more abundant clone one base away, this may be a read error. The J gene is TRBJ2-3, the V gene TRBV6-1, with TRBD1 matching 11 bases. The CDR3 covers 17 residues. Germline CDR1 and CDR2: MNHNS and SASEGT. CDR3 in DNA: TGTGCCAGCTGTGATTCCTCGGGACAGGGGGTTTTGGATACGCAGTATTTT. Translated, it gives CASCDSSGQGVLDTQYF.

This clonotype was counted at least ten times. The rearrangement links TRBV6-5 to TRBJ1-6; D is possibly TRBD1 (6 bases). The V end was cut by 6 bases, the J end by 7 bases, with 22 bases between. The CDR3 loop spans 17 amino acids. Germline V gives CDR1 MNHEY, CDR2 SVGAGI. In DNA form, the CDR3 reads TGTGCCAGCAGCCGCACCTACAGGGAAATAAGAAATTCACCCCTCCACTTT. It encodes CASSRTYREIRNSPLHF.

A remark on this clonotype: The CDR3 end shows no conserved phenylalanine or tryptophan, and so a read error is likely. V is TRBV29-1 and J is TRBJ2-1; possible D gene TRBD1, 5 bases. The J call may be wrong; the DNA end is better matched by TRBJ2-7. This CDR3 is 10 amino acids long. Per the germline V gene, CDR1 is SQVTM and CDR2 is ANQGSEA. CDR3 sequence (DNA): TGCGGCGTTCTTGACAGCGAGCAGTACATC. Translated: CGVLDSEQYI.

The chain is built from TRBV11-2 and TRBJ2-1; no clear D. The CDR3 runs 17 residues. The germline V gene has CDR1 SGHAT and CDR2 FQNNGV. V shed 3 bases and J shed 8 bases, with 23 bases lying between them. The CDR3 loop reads CASSFTPMRSSCDEQFF. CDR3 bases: TGTGCCAGCAGCTTTACCCCAATGAGGAGCTCCTGCGATGAGCAGTTCTTC. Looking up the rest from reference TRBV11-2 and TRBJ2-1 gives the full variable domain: EAGVAQSPRYKIIEKRQSVAFWCNPISGHATLYWYQQILGQGPKLLIQFQNNGVVDDSQLPKDRFSAERLKGVDSTLKIQPAKLEDSAVYLCASSFTPMRSSCDEQFFGPGTRLTVL.

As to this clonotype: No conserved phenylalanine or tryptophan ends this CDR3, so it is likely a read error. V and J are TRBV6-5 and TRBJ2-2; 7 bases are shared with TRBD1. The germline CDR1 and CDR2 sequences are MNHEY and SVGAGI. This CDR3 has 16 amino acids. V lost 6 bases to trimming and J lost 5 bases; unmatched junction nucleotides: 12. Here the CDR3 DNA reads TGTGCCAGCAGCCGGGGCAGGGGGTTAGGAACCGGGGAGCTGTTTTTA. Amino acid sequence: CASSRGRGLGTGELFL.

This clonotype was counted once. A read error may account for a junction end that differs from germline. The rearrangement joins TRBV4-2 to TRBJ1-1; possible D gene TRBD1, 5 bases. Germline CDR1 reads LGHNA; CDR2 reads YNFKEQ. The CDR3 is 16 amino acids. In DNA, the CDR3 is TGTGCCAACAGCCCATTGAAAGGTCGGGGGGGCACTGAAGCTTTCTTT. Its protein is CANSPLKGRGGTEAFF.

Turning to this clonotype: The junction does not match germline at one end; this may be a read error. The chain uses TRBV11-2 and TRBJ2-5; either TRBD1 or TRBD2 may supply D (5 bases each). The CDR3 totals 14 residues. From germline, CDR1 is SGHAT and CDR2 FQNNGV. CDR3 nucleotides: TGTCCCAGCAGCGCACAGACAGATGGGGAGATCCGGTACTTC. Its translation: CPSSAQTDGEIRYF.

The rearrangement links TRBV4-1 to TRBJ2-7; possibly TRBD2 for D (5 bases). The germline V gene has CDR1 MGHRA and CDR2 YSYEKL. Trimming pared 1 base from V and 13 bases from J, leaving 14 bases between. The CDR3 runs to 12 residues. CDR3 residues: CASSQVGEVQYF. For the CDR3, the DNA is TGCGCCAGCAGCCAAGTCGGGGAAGTGCAATACTTC.

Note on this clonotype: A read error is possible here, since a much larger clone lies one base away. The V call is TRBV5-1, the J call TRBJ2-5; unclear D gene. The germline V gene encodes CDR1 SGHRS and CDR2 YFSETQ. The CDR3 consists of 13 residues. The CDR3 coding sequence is TGCGCCAGCAGCTTGTTGGGTGAAGAGACCCGGTACTTC. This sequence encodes CASSLLGEETRYF.

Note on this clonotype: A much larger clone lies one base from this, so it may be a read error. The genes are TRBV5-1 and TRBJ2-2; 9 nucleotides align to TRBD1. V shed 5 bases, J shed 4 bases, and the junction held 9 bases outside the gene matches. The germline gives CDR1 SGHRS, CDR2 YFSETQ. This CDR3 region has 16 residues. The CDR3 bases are TGCGCCAGCAGTTTCCGACAGGGGGAGAGCACCGGGGAGCTGTTTTTT. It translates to CASSFRQGESTGELFF.

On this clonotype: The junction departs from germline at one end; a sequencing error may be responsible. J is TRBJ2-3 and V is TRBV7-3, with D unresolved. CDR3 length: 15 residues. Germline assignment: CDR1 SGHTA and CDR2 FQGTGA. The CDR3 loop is CASSPSGLNTDTQYF. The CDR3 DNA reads TGTGCTAGCAGCCCCTCGGGCCTGAACACAGATACGCAGTATTTT. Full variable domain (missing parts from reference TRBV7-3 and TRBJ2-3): GAGVSQTPSNKVTEKGKYVELRCDPISGHTALYWYRQSLGQGPEFLIYFQGTGAADDSGLPNDRFFAVRPEGSVSTLKIQRTERGDSAVYLCASSPSGLNTDTQYFGPGTRLTVL.

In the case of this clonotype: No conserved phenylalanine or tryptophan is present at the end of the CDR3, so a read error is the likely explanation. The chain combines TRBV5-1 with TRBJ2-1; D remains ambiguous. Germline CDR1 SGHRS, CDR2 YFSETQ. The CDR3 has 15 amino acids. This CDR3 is CASRPDLGSFNEQFS. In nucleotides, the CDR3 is TGCGCCAGCAGACCTGACCTTGGCTCCTTCAATGAGCAGTTCTCC.

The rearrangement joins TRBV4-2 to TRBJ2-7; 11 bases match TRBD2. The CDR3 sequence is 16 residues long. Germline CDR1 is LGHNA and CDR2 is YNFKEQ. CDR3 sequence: CTSSQVGTSGSYEQYF. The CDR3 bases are TGTACTAGCAGCCAAGTTGGGACTAGCGGTTCTTACGAGCAGTACTTC.

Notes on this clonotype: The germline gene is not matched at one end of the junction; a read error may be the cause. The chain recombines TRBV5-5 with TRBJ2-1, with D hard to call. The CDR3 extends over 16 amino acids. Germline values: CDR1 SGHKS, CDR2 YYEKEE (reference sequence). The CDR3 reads CASGLDTQHIYNGQFF. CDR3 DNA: TGTGCCAGCGGCTTGGATACCCAACACATCTACAATGGGCAGTTCTTC.

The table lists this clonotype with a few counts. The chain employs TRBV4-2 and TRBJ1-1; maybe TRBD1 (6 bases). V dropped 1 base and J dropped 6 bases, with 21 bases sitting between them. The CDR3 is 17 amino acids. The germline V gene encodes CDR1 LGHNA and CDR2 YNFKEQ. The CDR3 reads CASSQVTAGAGDAEAFF. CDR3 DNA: TGTGCCAGCAGCCAAGTCACCGCAGGGGCTGGGGACGCTGAAGCTTTCTTT.

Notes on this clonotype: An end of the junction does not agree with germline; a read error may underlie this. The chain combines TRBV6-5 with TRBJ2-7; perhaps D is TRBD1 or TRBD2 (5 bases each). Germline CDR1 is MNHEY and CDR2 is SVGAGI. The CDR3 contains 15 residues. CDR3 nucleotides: TGTGTCAGCAGTTACTCTAACGACGGGACCTACGAGCAATACTTC. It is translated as CVSSYSNDGTYEQYF.

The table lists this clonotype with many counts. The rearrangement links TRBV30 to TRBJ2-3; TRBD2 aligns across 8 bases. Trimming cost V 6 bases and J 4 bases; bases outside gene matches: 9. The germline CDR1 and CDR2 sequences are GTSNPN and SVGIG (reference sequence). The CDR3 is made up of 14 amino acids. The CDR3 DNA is TGTGCCTGTGACTGGACTAGCTCCTCAGATACGCAGTATTTT. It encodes CACDWTSSSDTQYF.